This T cell receptor (beta chain) originates from a study of blood T cells in healthy people across ages. This clonotype was detected only a few times. A second PCR, run for about 7 to 11 cycles, used a sample-barcoded 5' primer plus a J-beta primer mix. TCRdb re-analysed the 5' RACE reads in MiXCR, keeping a single row per CDR3 protein. The sample has 700,000 or so distinct CDR3 sequences; 22% are singletons. CDR1 and CDR2 (germline): SGHVS, FNYEAQ. Losses at the gene ends were 1 base for V and 7 bases for J; bases not matched to a gene: 12. The CDR3 totals 17 residues. This TCR was recovered from an older man in good health. The rearrangement uses TRBV7-6 and TRBJ1-4; 7 positions agree with TRBD1. Sequenced: blood. CDR3 DNA: TGTGCCAGCAGCTTAGTAGGGGGCCGAGGCAGGACTGAAAAACTGTTTTTT. It yields the protein CASSLVGGRGRTEKLFF. Filled out from reference TRBV7-6 and TRBJ1-4, the complete variable domain reads GAGVSQSPRYKVTKRGQDVALRCDPISGHVSLYWYRQALGQGPEFLTYFNYEAQQDKSGLPNDRFSAERPEGSISTLTIQRTEQRDSAMYRCASSLVGGRGRTEKLFFGSGTQLSVL.